This record covers a single T cell receptor (beta chain). Its matching antigen is unknown. The source of the sample is a study of blood T cells in healthy people across ages. General study results and limits: Long-lived donors carried more naive CD4+ cells and greater diversity than aged donors. The fall in TCR beta diversity per million T cells was roughly linear with age.

Combining a sample-barcoded 5' primer with a J-beta primer mix, a second PCR ran for roughly 6 to 12 cycles. A minimum of 2.5 million CDR3-containing paired-end reads was obtained for each sample. TCRdb ran MiXCR on the 5' RACE reads and lists one entry per CDR3 protein. The sample carries roughly 730,000 distinct CDR3 sequences, 45% to 70% recorded once. The V gene's germline CDR1 is DFQATT and CDR2 SNEGSKA (reference sequence). The CDR3 runs to 14 residues. Sequencing was done on a sample of blood. The TCR originated in a man in his forties or fifties in good health. This rearrangement joins TRBV20-1 to TRBJ2-4; 7 bases map to TRBD2. The end of the DNA aligns better with TRBJ2-7, so the J call may be wrong. This chain's CDR3 is CSAREGGVHYEQYF. As DNA, the CDR3 is TGCAGTGCTAGAGAGGGGGGGGTCCACTACGAGCAGTACTTC.